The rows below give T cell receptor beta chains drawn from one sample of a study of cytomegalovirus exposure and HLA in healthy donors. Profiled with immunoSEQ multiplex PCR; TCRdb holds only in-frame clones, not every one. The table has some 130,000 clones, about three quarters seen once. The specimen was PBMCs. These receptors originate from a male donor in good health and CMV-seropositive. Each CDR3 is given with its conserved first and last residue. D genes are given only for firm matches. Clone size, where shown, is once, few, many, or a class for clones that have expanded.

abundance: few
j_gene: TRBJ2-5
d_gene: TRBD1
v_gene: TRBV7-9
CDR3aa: CASSSDRVQETQYF
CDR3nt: TGTGCCAGCAGCTCGGACAGGGTGCAAGAGACCCAGTACTTC

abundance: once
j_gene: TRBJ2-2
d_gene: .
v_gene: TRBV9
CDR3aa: CASSERGGSTGELFF
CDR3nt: TGTGCCAGCAGCGAGAGGGGGGGCAGCACCGGGGAGCTGTTTTTT

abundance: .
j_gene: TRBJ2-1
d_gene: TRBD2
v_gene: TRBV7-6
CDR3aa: CASSFSSGSPLNEQFF
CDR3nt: TGTGCCAGCAGCTTCTCCAGCGGGAGCCCCCTCAATGAGCAGTTCTTC

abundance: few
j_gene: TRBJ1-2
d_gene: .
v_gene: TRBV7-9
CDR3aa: CASSPSTGFGYTF
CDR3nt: TGTGCCAGCAGCCCCTCCACCGGTTTTGGCTACACCTTC

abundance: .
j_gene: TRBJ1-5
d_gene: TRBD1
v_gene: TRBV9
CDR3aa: CASSTGDSNQPQHF
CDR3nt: TGTGCCAGCAGTACAGGGGATAGCAATCAGCCCCAGCATTTT

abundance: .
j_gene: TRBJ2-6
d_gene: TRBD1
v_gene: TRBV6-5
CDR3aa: CASSYSGGTGANVLTF
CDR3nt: TGTGCCAGCAGTTACTCAGGGGGCACAGGGGCCAACGTCCTGACTTTC

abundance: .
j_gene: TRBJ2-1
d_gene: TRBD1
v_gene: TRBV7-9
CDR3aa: CASRKQGSSYNEQFF
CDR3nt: TGTGCCAGCAGAAAACAGGGGAGCTCCTACAATGAGCAGTTCTTC

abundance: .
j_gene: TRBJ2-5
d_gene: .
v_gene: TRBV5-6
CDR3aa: CASSSSGSQETQYF
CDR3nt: TGTGCCAGCAGCAGTAGCGGTTCCCAAGAGACCCAGTACTTC

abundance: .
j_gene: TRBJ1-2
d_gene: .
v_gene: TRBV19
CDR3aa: CASTKHSGGLGYGYTF
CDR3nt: TGTGCCAGTACCAAACACAGCGGGGGGCTGGGCTATGGCTACACCTTC

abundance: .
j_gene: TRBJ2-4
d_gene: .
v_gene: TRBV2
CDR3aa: CASSPYLHIQYF
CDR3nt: TGTGCCAGCAGTCCCTACCTACACATTCAGTACTTC

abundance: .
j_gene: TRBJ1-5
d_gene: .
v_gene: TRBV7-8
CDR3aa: CASSLMSAGESNQPQHF
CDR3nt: TGTGCCAGCAGCTTAATGTCGGCAGGGGAAAGCAATCAGCCCCAGCATTTT

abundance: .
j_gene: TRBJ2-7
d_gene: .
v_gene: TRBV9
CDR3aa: CASSVAGSYDYEQYF
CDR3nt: TGTGCCAGCAGCGTAGCAGGGTCGTATGACTACGAGCAGTACTTC

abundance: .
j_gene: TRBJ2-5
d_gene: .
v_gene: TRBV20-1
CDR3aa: CSASGRETQYF
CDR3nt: TGCAGTGCTAGCGGGAGAGAGACCCAGTACTTC

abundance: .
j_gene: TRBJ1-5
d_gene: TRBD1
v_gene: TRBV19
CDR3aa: CASSSDRYSNQPQHF
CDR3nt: TGTGCCAGTAGTTCGGACAGGTATAGCAATCAGCCCCAGCATTTT

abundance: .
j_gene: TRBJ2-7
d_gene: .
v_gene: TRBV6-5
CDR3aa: CASSYPGTTEQYF
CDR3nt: TGTGCCAGCAGTTACCCCGGGACAACCGAGCAGTACTTC

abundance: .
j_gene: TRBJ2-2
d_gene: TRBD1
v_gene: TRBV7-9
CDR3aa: CASSSRTGMGIANTGELFF
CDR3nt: TGTGCCAGCAGCTCCAGGACAGGGATGGGGATCGCGAACACCGGGGAGCTGTTTTTT

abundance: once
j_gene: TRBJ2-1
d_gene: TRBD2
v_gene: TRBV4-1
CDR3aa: CASSQLTGTSGSNEQFF
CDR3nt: TGCGCCAGCAGCCAACTGACCGGGACTAGCGGGAGTAATGAGCAGTTCTTC

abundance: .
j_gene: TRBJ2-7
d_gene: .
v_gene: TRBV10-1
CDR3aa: CASSRTGEAGEQYF
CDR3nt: TGCGCCAGCAGTCGGACGGGAGAGGCGGGGGAGCAGTACTTC

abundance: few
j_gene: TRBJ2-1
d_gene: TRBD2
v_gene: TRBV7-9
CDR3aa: CASSLVSLAGVNEQFF
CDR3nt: TGTGCCAGCAGCTTAGTTTCGCTAGCGGGAGTCAATGAGCAGTTCTTC

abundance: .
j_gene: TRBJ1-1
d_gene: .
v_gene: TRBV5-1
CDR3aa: CASRLSPGDHTEAFF
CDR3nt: TGCGCCAGCAGACTATCGCCAGGGGACCACACTGAAGCTTTCTTT

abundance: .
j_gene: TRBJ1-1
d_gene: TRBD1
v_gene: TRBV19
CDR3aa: CASSMTGSTEAFF
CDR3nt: TGTGCCAGTAGTATGACAGGGTCTACTGAAGCTTTCTTT

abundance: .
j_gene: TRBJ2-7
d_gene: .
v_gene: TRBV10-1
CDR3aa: CASSESGHPYEQYF
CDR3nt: TGCGCCAGCAGTGAGTCGGGACACCCATACGAGCAGTACTTC

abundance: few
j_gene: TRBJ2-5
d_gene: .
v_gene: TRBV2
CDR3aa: CASLRERGETQYF
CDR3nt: TGTGCCAGCCTGCGGGAGAGGGGGGAGACCCAGTACTTC

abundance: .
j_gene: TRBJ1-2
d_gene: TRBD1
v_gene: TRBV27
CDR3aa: CASSSPAGSGGIRGYTF
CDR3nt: TGTGCCAGCAGTTCACCGGCGGGGTCAGGGGGTATCCGTGGCTACACCTTC

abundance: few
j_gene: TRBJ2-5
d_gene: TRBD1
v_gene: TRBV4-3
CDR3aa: CASSQADRAETQYF
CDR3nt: TGCGCCAGCAGCCAAGCAGACAGGGCGGAGACCCAGTACTTC

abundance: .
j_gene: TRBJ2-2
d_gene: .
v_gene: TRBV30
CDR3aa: CAWSWGRGNTGELFF
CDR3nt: TGTGCCTGGAGTTGGGGCAGGGGGAACACCGGGGAGCTGTTTTTT

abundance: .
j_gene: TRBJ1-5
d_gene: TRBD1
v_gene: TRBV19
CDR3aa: CASMVQGVGQPQHF
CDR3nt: TGTGCCAGTATGGTTCAGGGGGTGGGCCAGCCCCAGCATTTT

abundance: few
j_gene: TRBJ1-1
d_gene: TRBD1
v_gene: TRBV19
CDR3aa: CASSGRTGAGMSTEAFF
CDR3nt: TGTGCCAGTAGTGGACGGACAGGGGCGGGCATGAGCACTGAAGCTTTCTTT

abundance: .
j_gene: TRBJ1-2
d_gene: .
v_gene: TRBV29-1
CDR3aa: CSVDVGDPNYGYPF
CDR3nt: TGCAGCGTTGATGTGGGAGATCCTAACTATGGCTACCCCTTC

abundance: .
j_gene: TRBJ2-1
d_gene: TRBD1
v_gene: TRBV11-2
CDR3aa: CASSLEARQGLNNEQFF
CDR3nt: TGTGCCAGCAGCTTAGAAGCCCGACAGGGGCTAAACAATGAGCAGTTCTTC

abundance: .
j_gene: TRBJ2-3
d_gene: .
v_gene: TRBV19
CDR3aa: CASSIDAGGDTQYF
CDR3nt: TGTGCCAGTAGTATTGATGCTGGAGGGGATACGCAGTATTTT

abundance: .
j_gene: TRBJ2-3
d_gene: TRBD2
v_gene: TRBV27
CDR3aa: CASSWTSGGTKATDTQYF
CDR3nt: TGTGCCAGCTCTTGGACTAGCGGGGGGACTAAGGCCACAGATACGCAGTATTTT

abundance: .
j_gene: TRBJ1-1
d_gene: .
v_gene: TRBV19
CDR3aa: CASSIQDRSEAFF
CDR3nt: TGTGCCAGTAGTATCCAGGATCGGTCTGAAGCTTTCTTT

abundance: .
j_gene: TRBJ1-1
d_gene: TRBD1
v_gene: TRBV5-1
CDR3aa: CASSLEVTGGTEAFF
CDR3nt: TGCGCCAGCAGCTTGGAAGTGACAGGGGGCACTGAAGCTTTCTTT

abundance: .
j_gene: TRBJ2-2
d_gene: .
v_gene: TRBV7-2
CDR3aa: CALSGIPGELFF
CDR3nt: TGTGCCCTGTCGGGGATACCCGGGGAGCTGTTTTTT

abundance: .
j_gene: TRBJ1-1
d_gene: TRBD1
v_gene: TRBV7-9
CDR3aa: CASSLAMAGGTEAFF
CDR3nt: TGTGCCAGCAGCTTAGCGATGGCAGGGGGCACTGAAGCTTTCTTT

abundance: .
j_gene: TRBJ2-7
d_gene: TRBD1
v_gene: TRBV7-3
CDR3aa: CASSPNGQGSREQYF
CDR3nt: TGTGCCAGCAGCCCTAACGGACAGGGATCTCGCGAGCAGTACTTC

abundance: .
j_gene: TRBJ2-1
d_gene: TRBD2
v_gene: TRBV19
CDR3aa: CASRAAGGLNNNEQFF
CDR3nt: TGTGCCAGTAGGGCGGCGGGGGGGCTGAACAACAATGAGCAGTTCTTC

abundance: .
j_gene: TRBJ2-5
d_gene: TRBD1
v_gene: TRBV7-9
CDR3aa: CASTLQGTPQETQYF
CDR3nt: TGTGCCAGCACCCTACAGGGGACCCCACAAGAGACCCAGTACTTC

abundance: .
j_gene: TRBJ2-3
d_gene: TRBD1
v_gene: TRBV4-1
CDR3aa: CASSQGQGSDTQYF
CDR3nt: TGCGCCAGCAGCCAAGGACAGGGCTCAGATACGCAGTATTTT